This TCR beta chain stems from a study of cytomegalovirus exposure and HLA in healthy donors. For the study at large: An earlier analysis found some 120 million unique TCR beta sequences from around 180 million T cells. Study-wide results and caveats: Earlier findings revealed that most TCR beta V segments proved productive either about 87% or about 30% of the time.

The CDR3 extends over 19 amino acids. V was pared by 2 bases and J by 7 bases, with 23 bases of the junction left unmatched. The germline CDR1 and CDR2 sequences are GTSNPN and SVGIG (reference sequence). This clone was picked up one time. Antigen specificity is unknown. PCR primers comprised 60 Vbeta and 13 Jbeta primers. Repertoires were generated with immunoSEQ multiplex PCR, while TCRdb's copy carries only in-frame clones and drops some. The repertoire has roughly 190,000 clones, around 74% of them found once; the top ten carry more than 1.5%. Input material: PBMCs. The sequence came from a girl under 18 in good health and CMV-seropositive. The chain recombines TRBV30 with TRBJ2-5, with 9 bases aligning to TRBD2. CDR3 bases: TGTGCCTGGAGTTCAGCCTTAAAACGATTAGCGGGGGCGTTGGGGACCCAGTACTTC. Encoded protein: CAWSSALKRLAGALGTQYF.